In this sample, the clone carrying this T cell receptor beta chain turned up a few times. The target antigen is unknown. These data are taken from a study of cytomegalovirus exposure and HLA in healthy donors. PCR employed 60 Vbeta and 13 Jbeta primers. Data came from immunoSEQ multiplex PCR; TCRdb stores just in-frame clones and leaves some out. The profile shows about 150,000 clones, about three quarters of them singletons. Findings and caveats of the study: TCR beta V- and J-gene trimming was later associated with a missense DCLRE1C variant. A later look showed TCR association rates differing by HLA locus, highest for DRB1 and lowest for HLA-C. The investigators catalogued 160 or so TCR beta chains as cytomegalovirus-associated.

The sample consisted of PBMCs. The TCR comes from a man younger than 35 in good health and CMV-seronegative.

The CDR3 is CAWSGQGGETQYF. CDR3 in DNA: TGTGCCTGGAGTGGACAGGGTGGCGAGACCCAGTACTTC. The J gene is TRBJ2-5, the V gene TRBV30; 7 nucleotides match TRBD1. Germline V gene sequence: CDR1 GTSNPN, CDR2 SVGIG (reference sequence). The CDR3 is 13 residues long. The V and J ends lost 1 base and 5 bases, in that order; junction bases with no gene match: 4. Full variable domain (remainder filled in from reference TRBV30 and TRBJ2-5): SQTIHQWPATLVQPVGSPLSLECTVEGTSNPNLYWYRQAAGRGLQLLFYSVGIGQISSEVPQNLSASRPQDRQFILSSKKLLLSDSGFYLCAWSGQGGETQYFGPGTRLLVL.